The 7 T cell receptor beta chains reported below all come from one sample, sequenced in a study of CD8 T cells in ankylosing spondylitis. Study outcomes and limitations: Seven to nine highly homologous variants formed a TCR beta motif that appeared characteristic of ankylosing spondylitis blood.

Which antigens these TCRs recognize remains unknown. TCRdb reprocessed the 5' RACE reads with MiXCR, giving one entry per CDR3 protein. The table includes about 700,000 distinct CDR3 sequences, around 19% detected once. Sequencing was carried out using blood, either unsorted or a sorted T cell fraction (not recorded which). The receptors derive from a male donor with ankylosing spondylitis.

This clonotype was seen more than once but under ten times. This chain links TRBV29-1 with TRBJ2-3; D remains unclear. Trimming took 4 bases from V and 2 from J, leaving 7 bases between them. From germline, CDR1 is SQVTM and CDR2 ANQGSEA. CDR3 size: 12 residues. Written as DNA, the CDR3 is TGCAGCGTTGTTACCCACACAGATACGCAGTATTTT. Translating gives CSVVTHTDTQYF.

The chain has TRBV12-3 or TRBV12-4 and TRBJ1-2; weak D call: TRBD1 (5 bases). The CDR3 has 14 amino acids. The V and J ends lost 2 bases and 8 bases respectively, with 15 bases between them. DNA of the CDR3: TGTGCCAGCAGTTTAACGGCAGGGCCGGTCGGCTACACCTTC. Translated: CASSLTAGPVGYTF.

This clonotype was counted at least ten times. The chain employs TRBV12-3 or TRBV12-4 and TRBJ2-2; D is possibly TRBD1 (6 bases). The V end lost 6 bases, the J end lost 7 bases, and 12 bases lay between the germline ends. This CDR3 is built from 13 residues. The CDR3 loop reads CASSRQGFGELFF. The CDR3 DNA sequence: TGTGCCAGCAGCCGTCAGGGGTTCGGGGAGCTGTTTTTT.

The genes are TRBV6-5 and TRBJ2-1, with D possibly matching TRBD2 (6 bases). The CDR3 totals 11 residues. Trimming stripped 5 bases from V and 11 bases from J, with 10 bases between. The germline CDR1 and CDR2 sequences are MNHEY and SVGAGI. In DNA form, the CDR3 reads TGTGCCAGCAGTCGGGACTCGAAGCAGTTCTTC. It is translated as CASSRDSKQFF.

In its sample, this clonotype was seen a few times. The chain is built from TRBV29-1 and TRBJ1-3, with 7 bases identical to TRBD1. This CDR3 region has 13 residues. With V trimmed by 1 base and J by 8 bases, 5 bases remained unmatched. CDR1 is SQVTM and CDR2 is ANQGSEA in the germline V gene. This CDR3 reads CSVEGQGRDTIYF. Here the CDR3 DNA reads TGCAGCGTTGAAGGACAGGGACGGGACACCATATATTTT.

J is TRBJ2-5 and V is TRBV7-9; 9 bases are shared with TRBD2. The V gene end was trimmed by 1 base and the J gene end by 3 bases; junction bases not matched to a gene: 3. This CDR3 contains 15 residues. Germline V gene lookup returns CDR1 SEHNR and CDR2 FQNEAQ (reference sequence). CDR3 nucleotide sequence: TGTGCCAGCAGCTTAGAGGGGACTAGCAAAGAGACCCAGTACTTC. It yields the protein CASSLEGTSKETQYF. Combining the CDR3 with reference TRBV7-9 and TRBJ2-5 gives the whole variable domain DTGVSQNPRHKITKRGQNVTFRCDPISEHNRLYWYRQTLGQGPEFLTYFQNEAQLEKSRLLSDRFSAERPKGSFSTLEIQRTEQGDSAMYLCASSLEGTSKETQYFGPGTRLLVL.

This chain links TRBV10-3 with TRBJ2-7, with 7 nucleotides matching TRBD1. The CDR3 sequence is 13 residues long. Germline loops: CDR1 ENHRY, CDR2 SYGVKD. V lost 8 bases to trimming and J lost 1 base; unmatched junction nucleotides: 5. The CDR3 here is CAILRDSSYEQYF. The CDR3 DNA reads TGTGCCATCCTCCGGGACAGTTCCTACGAGCAGTACTTC.